The 21 T cell receptor beta chains below come from one sample, sequenced in a study of shared clonotypes between healthy human individuals. Data came from immunoSEQ multiplex PCR; TCRdb stores just in-frame clones and leaves some out. The sample carries about 960,000 clones, approximately 76% recorded once. The sequencing input was memory CD4+ T cells sorted from blood. The subset was: CD45RA-negative fraction. The receptors were sampled from a man aged 18-30 years in good health.

V usage is TRBV5-1 and J usage is TRBJ1-3, with D unclear. Germline V gives CDR1 SGHRS, CDR2 YFSETQ. CDR3 length: 16 residues. With 0 bases removed from V and 3 bases from J, the gap between germline ends came to 13 bases. The CDR3: CASSLGRGVGGNTIYF. CDR3 sequence (DNA): TGCGCCAGCAGCTTGGGGAGAGGAGTAGGTGGAAACACCATATATTTT.

V usage is TRBV4-1 and J usage is TRBJ1-4; 7 positions match TRBD1. The germline gives CDR1 MGHRA, CDR2 YSYEKL. V shed 0 bases and J 0 bases; nucleotides not matched to a gene: 4. The CDR3 contains 17 residues. The CDR3 protein is CASSQDQGGATNEKLFF. As DNA, the CDR3 is TGCGCCAGCAGCCAAGATCAGGGGGGCGCAACTAATGAAAAACTGTTTTTT.

The V and J genes are TRBV14 and TRBJ1-3, with D perhaps TRBD1 (6 bases). V was pared by 2 bases and J by 4 bases, with 15 bases between. The CDR3 runs 16 residues. Germline assignment: CDR1 SGHDN and CDR2 FVKESK. CDR3 in DNA: TGTGCCAGCAGCCAACAGGGGTCTAGCGCCGGAAACACCATATATTTT. This sequence encodes CASSQQGSSAGNTIYF.

In its sample, this clone was seen once. The chain joins TRBV5-1 to TRBJ2-1, with a weak D call TRBD2 (5 bases). Germline loops: CDR1 SGHRS, CDR2 YFSETQ. Trimming took 4 bases from V and 4 from J, leaving 9 bases between them. The CDR3 covers 13 residues. DNA of the CDR3: TGCGCCAGCAGCCCCACTAGTTACAATGAGCAGTTCTTC. Its protein product is CASSPTSYNEQFF. The full variable domain, its missing parts supplied by reference TRBV5-1 and TRBJ2-1, is KAGVTQTPRYLIKTRGQQVTLSCSPISGHRSVSWYQQTPGQGLQFLFEYFSETQRNKGNFPGRFSGRQFSNSRSEMNVSTLELGDSALYLCASSPTSYNEQFFGPGTRLTVL.

V is TRBV7-2 and J is TRBJ2-7, with 7 bases identical to TRBD1. The CDR3 sequence is 15 residues long. V dropped 4 bases and J dropped 1; count of bases not matched to a gene: 7. Germline V gene data show CDR1 as SGHTA and CDR2 as FQGNSA. CDR3 nucleotide sequence: TGTGCCAGCAGCTCCTACGGGACAGCGTCCTACGAGCAGTACTTC. Translating it yields CASSSYGTASYEQYF.

V and J are TRBV28 and TRBJ2-5, with TRBD2 identical over 9 bases. Near its end, the DNA agrees better with TRBJ2-7, so the J call may be wrong. CDR3 length equals 14 residues. Germline V lookup: CDR1 MDHEN, CDR2 SYDVKM. Written as DNA, the CDR3 is TGTGCCAGCAGCCTTAGCGGGGGCGGGTACGAGCAGTACTTC. Amino acid sequence: CASSLSGGGYEQYF.

The chain recombines TRBV5-1 with TRBJ2-1, with D tentatively TRBD1 (6 bases). V was trimmed by 0 bases and J by 12 bases, leaving 10 bases between them. Germline loops: CDR1 SGHRS, CDR2 YFSETQ. This CDR3 spans 12 amino acids. The CDR3 coding sequence is TGCGCCAGCAGCTTGGGTCAAGGGGGGCAGTTCTTC. Translated, it gives CASSLGQGGQFF.

The CDR3 DNA reads TGTGCCAGCAGCTTTGAACTCACGAGGGAGCAGTTCTTC. Translation gives CASSFELTREQFF. The chain carries TRBV5-6 and TRBJ2-1, with unresolved D. The ends were cut back, 2 bases at V and 10 bases at J, with 13 bases in the middle. The CDR3 is 13 residues long. Germline CDR1 SGHDT, CDR2 YYEEEE.

This chain uses TRBV5-4 with TRBJ1-5, with 8 nucleotides matching TRBD1. Looked up from germline, CDR1 is SGHNT and CDR2 is YYREEE (reference sequence). J lost 4 bases, V lost 3 bases, and 6 bases had no gene match. The CDR3 consists of 15 residues. CDR3 nucleotides: TGTGCCAGCAGCTATGGACAGGGACTGAATCAGCCCCAGCATTTT. Translating it yields CASSYGQGLNQPQHF.

Only one count was recorded for this clone. The V gene is TRBV5-6, the J gene TRBJ2-7; 9 bases match TRBD2. The CDR3 length is 17 residues. Losses at the gene ends were 3 bases for V and 4 bases for J; bases not matched to a gene: 14. CDR1 is SGHDT and CDR2 is YYEEEE in the germline V gene. CDR3 in DNA: TGTGCCAGCAGCTCCATTCCCGGGACTAGCAGATTTTACGAGCAGTACTTC. This gives the protein CASSSIPGTSRFYEQYF.

The rearrangement uses TRBV5-1 and TRBJ2-7; D gene unclear. Between the trimmed V and J ends, which lost 1 base and 2 bases, there was a span of 16 bases. The germline V gene encodes CDR1 SGHRS and CDR2 YFSETQ. This CDR3 region has 16 residues. This chain's CDR3 is CASSLKGTVDTYEQYF. The CDR3 DNA sequence: TGCGCCAGCAGCTTGAAGGGAACGGTCGACACCTACGAGCAGTACTTC.

The V call is TRBV19, the J call TRBJ2-1; D ambiguous. V was pared by 4 bases and J by 5 bases, with 9 bases between. The germline CDR1 and CDR2 sequences are LNHDA and SQIVND (reference sequence). This CDR3 spans 13 amino acids. The CDR3 loop reads CASSRVDNNEQFF. The CDR3 region has the DNA TGTGCCAGTAGTAGAGTGGATAACAATGAGCAGTTCTTC.

The genes are TRBV29-1 and TRBJ2-7, with 7 bases identical to TRBD1. The CDR3 is made up of 14 amino acids. Germline CDR1 and CDR2: SQVTM and ANQGSEA. V shed 3 bases and J 1 base; nucleotides not matched to a gene: 6. The CDR3 spells CSVDPTGMSYEQYF. In DNA form, the CDR3 reads TGCAGCGTTGATCCGACAGGGATGTCCTACGAGCAGTACTTC.

A few counts support this clone. The chain combines TRBV5-1 with TRBJ1-5; D is ambiguous. The CDR3 covers 12 residues. Germline loops: CDR1 SGHRS, CDR2 YFSETQ. The V end was cut by 4 bases, the J end by 6 bases, with 8 bases between. This chain's CDR3 is CASSETGQPQHF. CDR3 nucleotide sequence: TGCGCCAGCAGCGAAACGGGTCAGCCCCAGCATTTT.

The chain employs TRBV5-1 and TRBJ1-6, with TRBD1 identical over 8 bases. Germline V gene lookup returns CDR1 SGHRS and CDR2 YFSETQ. The CDR3 covers 16 residues. Germline trimming cut 0 bases from V and 6 bases from J; bases unmatched to any gene: 5. Written as DNA, the CDR3 is TGCGCCAGCAGCTTGGAAGGGGGGACAGGTAATTCACCCCTCCACTTT. Translating it yields CASSLEGGTGNSPLHF.

The chain uses TRBV5-1 and TRBJ2-5; D gene ambiguous. The V gene's germline CDR1 is SGHRS and CDR2 YFSETQ. This CDR3 has 14 residues. Trimming pared 0 bases from V and 2 bases from J, leaving 8 bases between. CDR3 DNA: TGCGCCAGCAGCTTGGGGAACCAACAAGAGACCCAGTACTTC. This translates into CASSLGNQQETQYF.

The chain is built from TRBV5-6 and TRBJ1-2; 8 bases are a match to TRBD1. The CDR3 is 14 amino acids. The germline V gene encodes CDR1 SGHDT and CDR2 YYEEEE. V gave up 2 bases and J gave up 3 bases; unmatched junction bases: 3. Written as DNA, the CDR3 is TGTGCCAGCAGCTTCGCAGGGGGCGACTATGGCTACACCTTC. Translated: CASSFAGGDYGYTF.

The chain couples TRBV6-6 to TRBJ1-4; D is unclear. Trimming left V 6 bases short and J 8 bases short, with 16 bases between. Germline loops: CDR1 MNHNY, CDR2 SVGAGI (reference sequence). The CDR3 is 14 amino acids. The CDR3 here is CASRPDGVGEKLFF. In nucleotides, the CDR3 is TGTGCCAGCAGACCGGACGGGGTTGGCGAAAAACTGTTTTTT.

V is TRBV7-9 and J is TRBJ1-1; D is unresolved. CDR3 size: 13 residues. Germline CDR1 is SEHNR and CDR2 is FQNEAQ (reference sequence). The ends were cut back, 5 bases at V and 3 bases at J, with 10 bases in the middle. CDR3 protein: CASSTDPHTEAFF. CDR3 nucleotide sequence: TGTGCCAGCAGCACCGACCCCCACACTGAAGCTTTCTTT.

The chain combines TRBV11-2 with TRBJ1-2; D is ambiguous. V dropped 2 bases and J dropped 1 base, with 8 bases sitting between them. The CDR3 runs to 14 residues. From germline, CDR1 is SGHAT and CDR2 FQNNGV. The CDR3 nucleotides read TGTGCCAGCAGCTTACCACAGCTTAACTATGGCTACACCTTC. Its translation: CASSLPQLNYGYTF.

The genes are TRBV1 and TRBJ2-1. TRBV1 is termed a pseudogene. This CDR3 region has 14 residues. The CDR3: CTSSRGVRLNEQFF. The CDR3 bases are TGCACCAGCAGCCGAGGGGTTAGGCTCAATGAGCAGTTCTTC.